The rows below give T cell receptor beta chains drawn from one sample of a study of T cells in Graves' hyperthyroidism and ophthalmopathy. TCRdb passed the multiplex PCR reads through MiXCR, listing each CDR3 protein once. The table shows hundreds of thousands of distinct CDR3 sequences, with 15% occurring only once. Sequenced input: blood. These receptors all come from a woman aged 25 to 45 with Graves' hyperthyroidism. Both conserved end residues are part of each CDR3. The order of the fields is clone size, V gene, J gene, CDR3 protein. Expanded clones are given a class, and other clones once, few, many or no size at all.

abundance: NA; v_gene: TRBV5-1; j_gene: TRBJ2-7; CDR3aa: CASSLGQNTYEQYF
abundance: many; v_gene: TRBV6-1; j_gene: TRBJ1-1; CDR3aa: CASSPSRGRTEAFF
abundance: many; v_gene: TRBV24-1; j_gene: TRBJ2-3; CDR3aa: CATSGQGTDTQYF
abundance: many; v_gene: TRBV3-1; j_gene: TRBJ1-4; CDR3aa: CASSPWGGDEKLFF
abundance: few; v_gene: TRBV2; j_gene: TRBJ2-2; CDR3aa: CASSAQGDTGELFF
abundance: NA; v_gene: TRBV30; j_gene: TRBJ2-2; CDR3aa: CAWSPNRLELAGYYTGELFF
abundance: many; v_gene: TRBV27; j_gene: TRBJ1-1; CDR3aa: CASSLLEGGGTEAFF
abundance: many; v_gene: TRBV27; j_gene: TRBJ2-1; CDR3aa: CASSLQLAGIYNEQFF
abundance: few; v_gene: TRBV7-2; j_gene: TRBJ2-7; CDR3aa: CASSGQGRHEQYF
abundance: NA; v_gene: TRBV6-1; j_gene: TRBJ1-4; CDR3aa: CASRRGTITNEKLFF
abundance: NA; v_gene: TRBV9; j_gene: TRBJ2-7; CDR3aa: CASSVEIGSTYEQYF
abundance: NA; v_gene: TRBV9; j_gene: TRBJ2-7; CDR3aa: CASSVDQESYEQYF
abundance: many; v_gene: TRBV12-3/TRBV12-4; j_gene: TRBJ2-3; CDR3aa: CASSFGKTGGGTDTQYF
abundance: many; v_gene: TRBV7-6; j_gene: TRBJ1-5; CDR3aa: CASSLEWNQPQHF
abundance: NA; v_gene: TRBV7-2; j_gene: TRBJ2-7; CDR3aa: CASSSLAGVYEQYF
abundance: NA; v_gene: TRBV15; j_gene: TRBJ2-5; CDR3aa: CATSRVGLGGETQYF
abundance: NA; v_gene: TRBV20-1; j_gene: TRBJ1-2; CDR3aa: CSTRRGSTGSAGYTF
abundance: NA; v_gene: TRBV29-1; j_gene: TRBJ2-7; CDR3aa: CSVDGPHSYEQYF
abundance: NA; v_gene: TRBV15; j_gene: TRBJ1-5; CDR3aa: CATSRGTEGNQPQHF
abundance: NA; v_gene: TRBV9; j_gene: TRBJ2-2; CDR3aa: CASSVEGYDWGNTGELFF
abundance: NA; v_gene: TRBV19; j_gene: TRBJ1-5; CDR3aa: CASSVPGQYQPQHF
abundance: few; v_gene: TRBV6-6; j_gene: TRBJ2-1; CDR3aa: CASSYTRTGSYNEQFF
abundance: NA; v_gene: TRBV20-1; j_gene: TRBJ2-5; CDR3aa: CSARVTSGRNGETQYF
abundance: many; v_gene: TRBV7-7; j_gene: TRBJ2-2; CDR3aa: CASSLDSPFTGELFF
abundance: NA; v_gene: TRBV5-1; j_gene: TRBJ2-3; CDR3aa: CASMSRESTDTQYF
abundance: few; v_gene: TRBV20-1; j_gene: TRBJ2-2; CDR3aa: CSARDIGRAANTGELFF
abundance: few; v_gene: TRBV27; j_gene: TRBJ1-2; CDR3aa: CASSLRTGVKYGYTF
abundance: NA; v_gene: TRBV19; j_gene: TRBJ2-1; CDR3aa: CASSIVWLAGDNEQFF
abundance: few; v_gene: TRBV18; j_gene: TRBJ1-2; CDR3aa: CASSGPGPRDGYTF
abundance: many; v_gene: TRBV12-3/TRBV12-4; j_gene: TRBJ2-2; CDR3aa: CASSSGTSYNTGELFF
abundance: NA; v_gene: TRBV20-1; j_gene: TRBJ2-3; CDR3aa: CSARDPGIRGADTQYF
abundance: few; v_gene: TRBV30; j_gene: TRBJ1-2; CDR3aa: CAWTQEITYGYTF
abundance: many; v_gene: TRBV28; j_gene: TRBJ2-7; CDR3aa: CASSSRQGARREGRYEQYF
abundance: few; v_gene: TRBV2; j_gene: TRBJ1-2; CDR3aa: CASSLREGGNGYTF
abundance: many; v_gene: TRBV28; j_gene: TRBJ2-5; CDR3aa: CASSPQTGGQETQYF
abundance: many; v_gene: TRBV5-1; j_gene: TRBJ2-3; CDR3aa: CASSRLATTDTQYF
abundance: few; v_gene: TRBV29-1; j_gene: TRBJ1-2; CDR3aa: CSVEDQGVFLYGYTF
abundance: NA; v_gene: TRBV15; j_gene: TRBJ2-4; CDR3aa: CATSSSLLAKNIQYF
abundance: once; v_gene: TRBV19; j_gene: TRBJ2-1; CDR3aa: CASSPRQAYNEQFF
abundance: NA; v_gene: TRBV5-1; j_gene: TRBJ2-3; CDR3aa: CASRGRIITDAQYF